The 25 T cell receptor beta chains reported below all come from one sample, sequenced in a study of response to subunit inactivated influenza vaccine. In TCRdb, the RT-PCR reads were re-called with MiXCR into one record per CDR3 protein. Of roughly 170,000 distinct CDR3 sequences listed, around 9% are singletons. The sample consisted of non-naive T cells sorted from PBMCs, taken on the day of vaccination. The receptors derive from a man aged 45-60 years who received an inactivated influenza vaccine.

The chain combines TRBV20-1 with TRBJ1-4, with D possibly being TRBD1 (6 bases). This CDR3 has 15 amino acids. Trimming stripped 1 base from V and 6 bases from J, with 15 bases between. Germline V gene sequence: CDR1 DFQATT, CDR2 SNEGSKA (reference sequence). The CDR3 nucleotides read TGCAGTGCTAGAGGGGGCGTGGCAGGGGATGAAAAACTGTTTTTT. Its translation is CSARGGVAGDEKLFF.

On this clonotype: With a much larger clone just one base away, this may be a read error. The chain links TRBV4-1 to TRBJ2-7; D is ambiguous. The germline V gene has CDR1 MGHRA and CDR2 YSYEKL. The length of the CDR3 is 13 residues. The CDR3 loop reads CASSPGLPYEQYF. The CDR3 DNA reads TGTGCCAGCAGCCCCGGGCTACCCTACGAGCAGTACTTC.

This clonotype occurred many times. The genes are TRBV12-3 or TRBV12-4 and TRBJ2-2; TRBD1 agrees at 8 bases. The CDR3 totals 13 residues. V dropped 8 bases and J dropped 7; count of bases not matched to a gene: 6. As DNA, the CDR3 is TGTGCCAGCCAGGGGGCGTTGAGCGGGGAGCTGTTTTTT. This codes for CASQGALSGELFF.

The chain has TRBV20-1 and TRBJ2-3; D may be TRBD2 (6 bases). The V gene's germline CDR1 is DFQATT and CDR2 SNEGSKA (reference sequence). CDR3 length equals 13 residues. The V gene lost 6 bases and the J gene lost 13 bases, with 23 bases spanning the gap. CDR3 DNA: TGCAGTGCCCGGGGGACTGGGGCCTTTTGGGAGTATTTT. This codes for CSARGTGAFWEYF.

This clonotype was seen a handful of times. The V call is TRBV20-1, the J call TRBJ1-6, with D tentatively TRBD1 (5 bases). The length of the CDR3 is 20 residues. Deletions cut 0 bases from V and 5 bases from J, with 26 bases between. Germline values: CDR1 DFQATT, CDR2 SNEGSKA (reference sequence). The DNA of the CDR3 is TGCAGTGCTAGAGATCTAGACAGCGATGGTCCTCACGAAAATAATTCACCCCTCCACTTT. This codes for CSARDLDSDGPHENNSPLHF.

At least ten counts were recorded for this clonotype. The CDR3 DNA is TGCGCCAGCAGCCAATCCGACAGGGGCGAGCAGTACTTC. As protein: CASSQSDRGEQYF. The chain has TRBV5-1 and TRBJ2-7, with 8 bases fitting TRBD1. The CDR3 sequence is 13 residues long. CDR1 is SGHRS and CDR2 is YFSETQ in the germline V gene. The V segment lost 4 bases and the J segment 6 bases; nucleotides outside the gene matches: 6.

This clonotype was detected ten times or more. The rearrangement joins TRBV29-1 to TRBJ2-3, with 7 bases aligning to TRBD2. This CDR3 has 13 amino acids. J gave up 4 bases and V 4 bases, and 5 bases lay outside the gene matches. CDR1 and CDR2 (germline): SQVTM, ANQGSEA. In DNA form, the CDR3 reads TGCAGCGTTGTGGCGGGGGAGGCAGATACGCAGTATTTT. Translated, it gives CSVVAGEADTQYF.

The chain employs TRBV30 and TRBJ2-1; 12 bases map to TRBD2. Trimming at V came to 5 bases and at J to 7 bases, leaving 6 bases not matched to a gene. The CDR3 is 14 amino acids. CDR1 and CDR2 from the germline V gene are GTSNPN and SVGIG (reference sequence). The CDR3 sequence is CAWRTSGKWNEQFF. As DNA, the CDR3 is TGTGCCTGGCGGACTAGCGGGAAATGGAATGAGCAGTTCTTC.

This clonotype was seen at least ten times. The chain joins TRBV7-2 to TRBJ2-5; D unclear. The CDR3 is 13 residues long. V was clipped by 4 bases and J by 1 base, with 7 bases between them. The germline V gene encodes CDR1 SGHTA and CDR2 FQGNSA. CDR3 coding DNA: TGTGCCAGCAGCTGGGTAACCCAAGAGACCCAGTACTTC. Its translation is CASSWVTQETQYF. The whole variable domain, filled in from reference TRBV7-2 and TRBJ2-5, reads GAGVSQSPSNKVTEKGKDVELRCDPISGHTALYWYRQSLGQGLEFLIYFQGNSAPDKSGLPSDRFSAERTGGSVSTLTIQRTQQEDSAVYLCASSWVTQETQYFGPGTRLLVL.

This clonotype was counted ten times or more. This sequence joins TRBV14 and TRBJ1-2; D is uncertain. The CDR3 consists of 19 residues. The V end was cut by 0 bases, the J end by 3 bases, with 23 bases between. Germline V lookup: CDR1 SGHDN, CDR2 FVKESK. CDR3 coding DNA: TGTGCCAGCAGCCAAGATCCGAGAGACGCCAGCCTGTTCGACTATGGCTACACCTTC. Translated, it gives CASSQDPRDASLFDYGYTF.

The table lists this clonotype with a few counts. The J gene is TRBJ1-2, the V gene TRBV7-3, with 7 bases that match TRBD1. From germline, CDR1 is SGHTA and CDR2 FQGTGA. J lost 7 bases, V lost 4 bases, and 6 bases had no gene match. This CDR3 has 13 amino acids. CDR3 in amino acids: CASSSRDSAGYTF. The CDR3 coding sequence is TGTGCCAGCAGCTCACGGGACAGTGCTGGCTACACCTTC.

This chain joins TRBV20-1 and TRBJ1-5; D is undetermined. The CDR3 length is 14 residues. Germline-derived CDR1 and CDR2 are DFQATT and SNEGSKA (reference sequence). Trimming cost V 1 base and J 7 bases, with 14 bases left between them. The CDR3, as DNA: TGCAGTGCTAGAGGTCAGGACCACGGGCAGCCCCAGCATTTT. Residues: CSARGQDHGQPQHF.

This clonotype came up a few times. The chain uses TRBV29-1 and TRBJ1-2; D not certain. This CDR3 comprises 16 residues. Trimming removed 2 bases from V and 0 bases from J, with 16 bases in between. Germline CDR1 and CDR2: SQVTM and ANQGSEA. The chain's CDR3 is CSVEQKAWDTNYGYTF. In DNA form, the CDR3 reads TGCAGCGTTGAACAAAAGGCCTGGGATACTAACTATGGCTACACCTTC.

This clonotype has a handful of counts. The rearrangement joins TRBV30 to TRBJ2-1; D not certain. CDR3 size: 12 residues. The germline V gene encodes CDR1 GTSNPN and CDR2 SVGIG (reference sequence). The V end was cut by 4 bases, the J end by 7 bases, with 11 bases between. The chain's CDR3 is CAWTRSYNEQFF. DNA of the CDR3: TGTGCCTGGACCCGTTCGTATAATGAGCAGTTCTTC.

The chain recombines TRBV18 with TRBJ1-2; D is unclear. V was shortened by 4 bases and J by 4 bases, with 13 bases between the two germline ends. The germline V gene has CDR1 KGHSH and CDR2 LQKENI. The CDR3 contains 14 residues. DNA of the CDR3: TGTGCCAGCTCACTCGAGGGAGGCGGCTATGGCTACACCTTC. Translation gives CASSLEGGGYGYTF.

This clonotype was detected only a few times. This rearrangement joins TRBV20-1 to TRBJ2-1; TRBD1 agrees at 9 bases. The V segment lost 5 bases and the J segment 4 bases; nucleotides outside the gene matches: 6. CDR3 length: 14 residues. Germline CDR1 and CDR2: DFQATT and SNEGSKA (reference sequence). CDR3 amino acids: CSADRGVLYNEQFF. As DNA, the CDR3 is TGCAGTGCTGACAGGGGGGTCCTATACAATGAGCAGTTCTTC.

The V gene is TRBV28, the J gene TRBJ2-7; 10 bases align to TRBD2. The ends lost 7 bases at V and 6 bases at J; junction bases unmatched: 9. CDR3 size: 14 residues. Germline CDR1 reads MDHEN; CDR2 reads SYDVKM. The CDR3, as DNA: TGTGCCAGCACCCGGCTAGCGGGAGCAGGCGAGCAGTACTTC. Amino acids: CASTRLAGAGEQYF.

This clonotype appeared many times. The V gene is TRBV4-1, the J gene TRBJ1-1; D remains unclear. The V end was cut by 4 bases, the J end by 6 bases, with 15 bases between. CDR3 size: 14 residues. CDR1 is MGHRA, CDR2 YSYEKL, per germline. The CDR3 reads CASSPQITGAEAFF. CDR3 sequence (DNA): TGCGCCAGCAGCCCACAAATAACTGGCGCTGAAGCTTTCTTT.

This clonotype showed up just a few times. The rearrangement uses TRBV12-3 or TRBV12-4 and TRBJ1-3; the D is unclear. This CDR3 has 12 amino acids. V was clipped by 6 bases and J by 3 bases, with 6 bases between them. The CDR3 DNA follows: TGTGCCAGCAGCAATAATGGAAACACCATATATTTT. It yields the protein CASSNNGNTIYF.

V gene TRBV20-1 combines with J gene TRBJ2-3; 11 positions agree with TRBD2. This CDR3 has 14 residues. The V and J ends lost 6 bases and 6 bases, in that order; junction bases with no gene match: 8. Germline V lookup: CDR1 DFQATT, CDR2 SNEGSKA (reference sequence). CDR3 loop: CSATSGRLLDTQYF. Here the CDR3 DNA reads TGCAGTGCCACTAGCGGGAGACTCCTGGATACGCAGTATTTT.

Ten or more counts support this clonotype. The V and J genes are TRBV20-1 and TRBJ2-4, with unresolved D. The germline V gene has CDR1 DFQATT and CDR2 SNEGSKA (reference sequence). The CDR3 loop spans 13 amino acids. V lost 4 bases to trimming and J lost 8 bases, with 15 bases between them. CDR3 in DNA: TGCAGTGCTAAAACCCCTGGGTTCGACATTCAGTACTTC. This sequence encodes CSAKTPGFDIQYF.

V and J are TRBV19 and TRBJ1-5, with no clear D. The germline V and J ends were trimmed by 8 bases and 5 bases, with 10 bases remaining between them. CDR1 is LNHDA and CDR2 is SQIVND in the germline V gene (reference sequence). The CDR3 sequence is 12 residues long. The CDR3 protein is CASADNYQPQHF. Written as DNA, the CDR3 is TGTGCCAGTGCAGACAACTATCAGCCCCAGCATTTT.

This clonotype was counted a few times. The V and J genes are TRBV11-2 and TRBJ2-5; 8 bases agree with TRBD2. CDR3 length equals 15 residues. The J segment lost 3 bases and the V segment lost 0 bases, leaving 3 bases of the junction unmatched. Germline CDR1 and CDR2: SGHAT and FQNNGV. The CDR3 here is CASSLDGGAEETQYF. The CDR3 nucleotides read TGTGCCAGCAGCTTAGACGGGGGGGCGGAAGAGACCCAGTACTTC.

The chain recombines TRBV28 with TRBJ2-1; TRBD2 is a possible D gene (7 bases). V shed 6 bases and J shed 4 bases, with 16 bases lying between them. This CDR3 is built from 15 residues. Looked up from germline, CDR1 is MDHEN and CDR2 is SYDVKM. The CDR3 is CASSLGGEQYNEQFF. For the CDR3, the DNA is TGTGCCAGCAGCTTAGGGGGGGAGCAGTACAATGAGCAGTTCTTC.

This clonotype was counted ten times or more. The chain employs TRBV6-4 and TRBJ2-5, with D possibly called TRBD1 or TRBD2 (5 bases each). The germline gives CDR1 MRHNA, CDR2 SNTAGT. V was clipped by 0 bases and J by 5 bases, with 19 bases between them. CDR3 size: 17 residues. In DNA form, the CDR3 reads TGTGCCAGCAGTGACTCGATTAAAAAGGGGCGGAGGGAGACCCAGTACTTC. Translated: CASSDSIKKGRRETQYF.